Listed below are T cell receptor beta chains from one sample, sequenced in a study of CD8 T cells in Susac syndrome. TCRdb passed the immunoSEQ multiplex PCR reads through MiXCR, listing each CDR3 protein once. The sample includes around 200,000 distinct CDR3 sequences, roughly 92% of them seen just once. Sequencing used CD8+ T cells from PBMCs. The receptors come from a human donor with multiple sclerosis. CDR3s include the opening cysteine and the closing phenylalanine or tryptophan. The D gene is left open where the match is weak.

d_call j_call v_call cdr3_aa cdr3_nt
NA TRBJ2-5 TRBV12-3/TRBV12-4 CASSLAREGETQYF TGTGCCAGCAGTTTAGCGCGAGAAGGGGAGACCCAGTACTTC
NA TRBJ2-7 TRBV6-5 CASSYNLYEQYF TGTGCCAGCAGTTATAACCTCTACGAGCAGTACTTC
TRBD2 TRBJ2-5 TRBV13 CASSSAWAPSGGVQETQYF TGTGCCAGCAGCTCCGCCTGGGCTCCTAGCGGGGGGGTCCAAGAGACCCAGTACTTC
NA TRBJ1-1 TRBV2 CASTPGRALNTEAFF TGTGCCAGCACCCCCGGGAGGGCATTGAACACTGAAGCTTTCTTT
NA TRBJ2-2 TRBV12-3/TRBV12-4 CASSYKSTGELFF TGTGCCAGCAGTTACAAGAGCACCGGGGAGCTGTTTTTT
NA TRBJ2-1 TRBV9 CASSVERGSGEQQFF TGTGCCAGCAGCGTAGAACGAGGGAGCGGTGAACAGCAGTTCTTC
NA TRBJ1-1 TRBV19 CASSIDPPPGAEEAFF TGTGCCAGTAGTATAGACCCCCCTCCAGGGGCGGAGGAAGCTTTCTTT
NA TRBJ1-6 TRBV9 CASSPTALGSPLHF TGTGCCAGCAGCCCGACGGCTCTCGGGTCACCCCTCCACTTT
NA TRBJ1-1 TRBV6-5 CASSPDQGWAEAFF TGTGCCAGCAGTCCCGACCAGGGGTGGGCTGAAGCTTTCTTT
TRBD1 TRBJ1-5 TRBV4-3 CASSQTFGQGDQPQHF TGCGCCAGCAGCCAAACCTTTGGACAGGGGGATCAGCCCCAGCATTTT
NA TRBJ2-7 TRBV2 CALKRDEQYF TGTGCCTTAAAGCGTGACGAGCAGTACTTC
TRBD2 TRBJ2-1 TRBV3-1 CASSPLAGGPANEQFF TGTGCCAGCAGCCCCCTAGCGGGGGGGCCTGCCAATGAGCAGTTCTTC
NA TRBJ2-3 TRBV7-2 CASSPTGGITDTQYF TGTGCCAGCAGCCCGACTGGGGGGATCACAGATACGCAGTATTTT
NA TRBJ1-4 TRBV2 CASSRGTPRNEKLFF TGTGCCAGCAGCCGGGGGACGCCGCGGAATGAAAAACTGTTTTTT
NA TRBJ2-6 TRBV4-1 CASSQERNPGANVLTF TGCGCCAGCAGCCAAGAACGAAACCCCGGGGCCAACGTCCTGACTTTC
NA TRBJ2-7 TRBV13 CASSSPRDSYEQYF TGTGCCAGCAGCTCCCCGCGAGACTCCTACGAGCAGTACTTC
TRBD2 TRBJ2-3 TRBV4-2 CASSHGTSGITDTQYF TGTGCCAGCAGCCACGGGACTAGCGGCATCACAGATACGCAGTATTTT